This TCR beta chain appears in the sequencing data of a study of technical replicates of blood from a few donors. The ends were cut back, 5 bases at V and 3 bases at J, with 19 bases in the middle. Germline V gives CDR1 PRHDT, CDR2 FYEKMQ (reference sequence). This CDR3 has 17 amino acids. Generated by immunoSEQ multiplex PCR, the TCRdb table keeps only in-frame clones and is missing some. The sample has nearly 80,000 clones; around 96% are singletons. This receptor was identified in a human donor in good health. Sequencing was carried out using T cells isolated from PBMCs. The V call is TRBV13, the J call TRBJ2-2; D might be TRBD2 (6 bases). DNA for the CDR3: TGTGCCAGCAGCCGCCACGAGTTGCGGGACTACACCGGGGAGCTGTTTTTT. Its protein is CASSRHELRDYTGELFF.